One sample yielded the 12 T cell receptor beta chains listed below, sequenced in a study of blood T cell repertoires in COVID-19. TCRdb's table, derived via immunoSEQ multiplex PCR, lists solely in-frame clones and lacks some. The sample lists more than 250,000 clones, more than 75% occurring once. The sequenced sample consisted of PBMCs or T cells enriched from blood (not recorded which). The receptor source for this set is a woman aged 18-29 years who had recovered from COVID-19.

V gene TRBV18 combines with J gene TRBJ2-5; a possible D gene is TRBD1 (5 bases). From germline, CDR1 is KGHSH and CDR2 LQKENI. Between the trimmed V and J ends, which lost 4 bases and 0 bases, there was a span of 6 bases. The CDR3 is 13 residues long. DNA for the CDR3: TGTGCCAGCTCACAGGGGTACCAAGAGACCCAGTACTTC. Translation: CASSQGYQETQYF.

This chain uses TRBV4-1 with TRBJ2-7; 10 bases match TRBD2. This CDR3 has 15 amino acids. V gave up 6 bases and J gave up 2 bases; unmatched junction bases: 7. Germline-derived CDR1 and CDR2 are MGHRA and YSYEKL. CDR3 in amino acids: CASSRTSGNTYEQYF. CDR3 coding DNA: TGCGCCAGCAGTCGTACTAGCGGGAACACCTACGAGCAGTACTTC.

A single count supports this clone. The V call is TRBV5-6, the J call TRBJ2-5, with D unclear. CDR1 SGHDT and CDR2 YYEEEE come from the germline V gene. The length of the CDR3 is 17 residues. V was clipped by 3 bases and J by 4 bases, with 22 bases between them. The CDR3 here is CASSSLEADDAVETQYF. DNA of the CDR3: TGTGCCAGCAGCTCCCTCGAGGCAGACGACGCTGTAGAGACCCAGTACTTC.

The chain joins TRBV20-1 to TRBJ2-2; D gene unclear. The V gene's germline CDR1 is DFQATT and CDR2 SNEGSKA (reference sequence). The V and J ends lost 3 bases and 6 bases respectively, with 17 bases between them. The CDR3 sequence is 15 residues long. CDR3: CSASRVFRSSGELFF. CDR3 sequence (DNA): TGCAGTGCTAGTCGAGTGTTTCGTTCCTCCGGGGAGCTGTTTTTT.

The rearrangement joins TRBV11-3 to TRBJ2-5, with a tentative D call TRBD2 (6 bases). Germline V lookup: CDR1 SGHNT, CDR2 YENEEA. V was trimmed by 5 bases and J by 0 bases, leaving 22 bases between them. This CDR3 is built from 18 residues. CDR3 region: CASSPRTRTTPDQETQYF. CDR3 coding DNA: TGTGCCAGCAGCCCTCGGACCAGGACTACTCCAGACCAAGAGACCCAGTACTTC.

The CDR3 reads CASSLQGTIYEQYF. DNA for the CDR3: TGTGCCAGCAGCTTACAGGGGACGATCTACGAGCAGTACTTC. The gene calls are TRBV7-2 and TRBJ2-7, with D possibly being TRBD1 (6 bases). CDR1 and CDR2 from the germline V gene are SGHTA and FQGNSA. V lost 2 bases and J lost 3, with 11 bases in between. There are 14 residues in the CDR3.

In its sample, this clone was seen once. This rearrangement joins TRBV11-2 to TRBJ2-1, with 13 bases identical to TRBD2. V dropped 4 bases and J dropped 6; count of bases not matched to a gene: 3. The CDR3 extends over 15 amino acids. In germline, CDR1 is SGHAT, CDR2 FQNNGV. The CDR3 loop is CASSWTSGSGNEQFF. The CDR3 DNA reads TGTGCCAGCAGCTGGACTAGCGGGAGTGGCAATGAGCAGTTCTTC.

The chain links TRBV12-3 or TRBV12-4 to TRBJ1-2, with TRBD1 identical over 7 bases. After removal of 8 bases from V and 5 bases from J, the junction contained 5 bases not matched to a gene. This CDR3 comprises 12 residues. CDR3 DNA: TGTGCCAGCCGACAGGGCGATTATGGCTACACCTTC. It yields the protein CASRQGDYGYTF.

This sequence joins TRBV5-5 and TRBJ2-3; tentative D call: TRBD2 (5 bases). Germline V gene sequence: CDR1 SGHKS, CDR2 YYEKEE (reference sequence). This CDR3 contains 18 residues. Trimming removed 1 base from V and 4 bases from J, with 22 bases in between. DNA for the CDR3: TGTGCCAGCAGCTTGTCTAACGTGTCACCCCTGCGGGCAGATACGCAGTATTTT. Translation gives CASSLSNVSPLRADTQYF.

This clone has a single count. V usage is TRBV30 and J usage is TRBJ2-7; D possibly corresponds to TRBD2 (6 bases). This CDR3 has 14 residues. Trimming took 8 bases from V and 2 from J, leaving 19 bases between them. CDR1 and CDR2 (germline): GTSNPN, SVGIG (reference sequence). The CDR3 sequence: CAGGHRDSPYEQYF. The CDR3 DNA is TGTGCCGGCGGACACCGGGACTCGCCCTACGAGCAGTACTTC.

This chain links TRBV6-5 with TRBJ2-5; the D gene is possibly TRBD1 (5 bases). This CDR3 comprises 12 residues. Trimming removed 6 bases from V and 7 bases from J, with 12 bases in between. The germline gives CDR1 MNHEY, CDR2 SVGAGI. The CDR3 DNA sequence: TGTGCCAGCAGCCCAGGGTCTGGGACCCAGTACTTC. Its protein is CASSPGSGTQYF.

The J gene is TRBJ1-4, the V gene TRBV30; tentative D call: TRBD1 (6 bases). CDR1 is GTSNPN, CDR2 SVGIG, per germline (reference sequence). The CDR3 is made up of 12 amino acids. Trimming stripped 3 bases from V and 8 bases from J, with 10 bases between. The DNA for the CDR3 is TGTGCCTGGAGACAGGGCGGAGAAAAACTGTTTTTT. The encoded protein is CAWRQGGEKLFF.